Listed below are T cell receptor beta chains from one sample, sequenced in a study of T cell responses to AZD1222 COVID-19 vaccine. Profiled with immunoSEQ multiplex PCR; TCRdb holds only in-frame clones, not every one. The table shows some 100,000 clones, with approximately 90% occurring only once. Sequencing was performed on peripheral blood, taken on day 0 of AZD1222 vaccination. These TCRs come from an adult in good health. Each CDR3 is given with its conserved first and last residue. A D gene is named only where the DNA matches it firmly. Expanded clones get a size class; other rows say once, few or many, or leave the size out.

J: TRBJ1-2; V: TRBV6-2/TRBV6-3; D: .; size: .; CDR3: CASSYLSGTYGYTF; DNA: TGTGCCAGCAGTTACCTTTCAGGGACCTATGGCTACACCTTC
J: TRBJ2-7; V: TRBV6-2/TRBV6-3; D: .; size: .; CDR3: CASSYHTTGTGSEQYF; DNA: TGTGCCAGCAGTTATCACACCACGGGAACCGGGAGCGAGCAGTACTTC
J: TRBJ1-5; V: TRBV19; D: .; size: .; CDR3: CASSISTTGQPQHF; DNA: TGTGCCAGTAGTATATCCACAACGGGTCAGCCCCAGCATTTT
J: TRBJ2-1; V: TRBV3-1/TRBV3-2; D: .; size: .; CDR3: CASSQERRGEQFF; DNA: TGTGCCAGCAGCCAAGAAAGGAGGGGGGAGCAGTTCTTC
J: TRBJ1-6; V: TRBV27; D: .; size: .; CDR3: CASSLFHNSPLHF; DNA: TGTGCCAGCAGTTTATTCCATAATTCACCCCTCCACTTT
J: TRBJ1-4; V: TRBV6-5; D: .; size: .; CDR3: CASGTGGTNEKLFF; DNA: TGTGCCAGCGGTACGGGGGGAACTAATGAAAAACTGTTTTTT
J: TRBJ1-6; V: TRBV9; D: TRBD1; size: .; CDR3: CASSPRTGNSPLHF; DNA: TGTGCCAGCAGCCCGAGGACAGGAAATTCACCCCTCCACTTT
J: TRBJ1-6; V: TRBV24-1; D: .; size: .; CDR3: CATSDDRGSPLHF; DNA: TGTGCCACCAGTGACGACCGCGGCTCACCCCTCCACTTT
J: TRBJ1-4; V: TRBV5-6; D: .; size: .; CDR3: CASSPKGGKLFF; DNA: TGTGCCAGCAGCCCGAAAGGGGGGAAACTGTTTTTT
J: TRBJ2-3; V: TRBV10-3; D: .; size: .; CDR3: CAISESRQTTDTQYF; DNA: TGTGCCATCAGTGAGTCGCGGCAGACGACAGATACGCAGTATTTT
J: TRBJ2-7; V: TRBV20-1; D: .; size: .; CDR3: CSASGQPPSFYEQYF; DNA: TGCAGTGCTAGTGGACAGCCACCTTCTTTCTACGAGCAGTACTTC
J: TRBJ1-2; V: TRBV5-1; D: TRBD1; size: .; CDR3: CASSLSRTGGGYTF; DNA: TGCGCCAGCAGCTTGTCCCGGACAGGGGGTGGCTACACCTTC
J: TRBJ2-3; V: TRBV30; D: TRBD2; size: .; CDR3: CAWATTIAGSTDTQYF; DNA: TGTGCCTGGGCCACGACAATAGCGGGGAGCACAGATACGCAGTATTTT
J: TRBJ1-1; V: TRBV6-1; D: .; size: few; CDR3: CASSEKEGRAMNTEAFF; DNA: TGTGCCAGCAGTGAAAAAGAGGGACGGGCTATGAACACTGAAGCTTTCTTT
J: TRBJ1-2; V: TRBV11-3; D: .; size: .; CDR3: CASSLREDGYTF; DNA: TGTGCCAGCAGCTTAAGAGAGGATGGCTACACCTTC
J: TRBJ1-4; V: TRBV4-3; D: .; size: medium-sized; CDR3: CASSQAPLREIEKLFF; DNA: TGCGCCAGCAGCCAAGCCCCCCTCAGGGAGATTGAAAAACTGTTTTTT
J: TRBJ1-2; V: TRBV6-5; D: .; size: .; CDR3: CASSDTLYGYTF; DNA: TGTGCCAGCAGCGACACCCTCTATGGCTACACCTTC
J: TRBJ1-4; V: TRBV29-1; D: TRBD1; size: once; CDR3: CSVRDRVLEKLFF; DNA: TGCAGCGTCCGGGACAGGGTTTTGGAAAAACTGTTTTTT
J: TRBJ2-7; V: TRBV10-3; D: TRBD2; size: .; CDR3: CAISESGLAGTYEQYF; DNA: TGTGCCATCAGTGAGTCAGGACTAGCGGGGACCTACGAGCAGTACTTC
J: TRBJ1-3; V: TRBV5-1; D: .; size: .; CDR3: CASSLESSGNTIYF; DNA: TGCGCCAGCAGCTTGGAAAGCTCTGGAAACACCATATATTTT
J: TRBJ1-2; V: TRBV28; D: .; size: .; CDR3: CASSRQNYGYTF; DNA: TGTGCCTCAAGTAGACAGAACTATGGCTACACCTTC
J: TRBJ2-7; V: TRBV19; D: .; size: once; CDR3: CASSIPTGTSPYEQYF; DNA: TGTGCCAGTAGTATCCCCACCGGGACAAGTCCCTACGAGCAGTACTTC
J: TRBJ1-1; V: TRBV14; D: TRBD1; size: .; CDR3: CASSPLRDRGRAFF; DNA: TGTGCCAGCAGCCCCCTTCGGGACAGGGGTCGGGCTTTCTTT
J: TRBJ2-1; V: TRBV10-3; D: .; size: .; CDR3: CAISDLGNEQFF; DNA: TGTGCCATCAGTGACTTAGGCAATGAGCAGTTCTTC
J: TRBJ1-2; V: TRBV9; D: .; size: .; CDR3: CASSREPGSRSYTF; DNA: TGTGCCAGCAGCCGGGAGCCAGGATCCCGGAGCTACACCTTC
J: TRBJ1-5; V: TRBV27; D: .; size: .; CDR3: CASSFVRSNQPQHF; DNA: TGTGCCAGCAGTTTCGTACGCAGCAATCAGCCCCAGCATTTT
J: TRBJ2-1; V: TRBV11-1; D: .; size: .; CDR3: CASSFLQYNEQFF; DNA: TGTGCCAGCAGCTTTTTACAGTACAATGAGCAGTTCTTC
J: TRBJ1-5; V: TRBV27; D: .; size: .; CDR3: CASSFGGGQPQHF; DNA: TGTGCCAGCAGTTTCGGAGGGGGTCAGCCCCAGCATTTT
J: TRBJ1-3; V: TRBV3-1/TRBV3-2; D: .; size: .; CDR3: CASSQPGLSGNTIYF; DNA: TGTGCCAGCAGCCAACCGGGACTGTCTGGAAACACCATATATTTT
J: TRBJ1-4; V: TRBV2; D: .; size: once; CDR3: CANHRERGEKLFF; DNA: TGTGCCAACCATAGGGAGAGAGGTGAAAAACTGTTTTTT
J: TRBJ2-3; V: TRBV5-5; D: .; size: .; CDR3: CASSLRGNEGTDTQYF; DNA: TGTGCCAGCAGCTTGAGAGGGAACGAGGGCACAGATACGCAGTATTTT
J: TRBJ1-4; V: TRBV28; D: .; size: .; CDR3: CASNRLGAASTTNEKLFF; DNA: TGTGCCAGCAATCGATTGGGGGCAGCCTCTACAACTAATGAAAAACTGTTTTTT
J: TRBJ2-1; V: TRBV3-1/TRBV3-2; D: .; size: .; CDR3: CASSQVAGEQFF; DNA: TGTGCCAGCAGCCAAGTGGCTGGGGAGCAGTTCTTC
J: TRBJ2-7; V: TRBV2; D: TRBD1; size: .; CDR3: CASSEGRGPTYEQYF; DNA: TGTGCCAGCAGTGAGGGCAGGGGGCCTACCTACGAGCAGTACTTC
J: TRBJ2-2; V: TRBV27; D: .; size: once; CDR3: CASSPSRTGGTSGSAGELFF; DNA: TGTGCCAGCAGTCCCTCGCGGACAGGGGGGACTAGCGGTTCAGCCGGGGAGCTGTTTTTT
J: TRBJ1-6; V: TRBV23-1; D: TRBD1; size: .; CDR3: CASSLGGGTGSTPLHF; DNA: TGCGCCAGCAGCCTTGGGGGGGGGACAGGGTCGACACCCCTCCACTTT
J: TRBJ2-2; V: TRBV5-1; D: .; size: .; CDR3: CASSPGAAANTGELFF; DNA: TGCGCCAGCAGCCCCGGGGCGGCGGCGAACACCGGGGAGCTGTTTTTT
J: TRBJ1-2; V: TRBV5-6; D: TRBD1; size: .; CDR3: CASSLGLGTAYGYTF; DNA: TGTGCCAGCAGCTTGGGGCTCGGGACAGCCTATGGCTACACCTTC
J: TRBJ2-5; V: TRBV7-6; D: TRBD1; size: .; CDR3: CASSADRSEETQYF; DNA: TGTGCCAGCAGCGCGGACAGGTCCGAGGAGACCCAGTACTTC
J: TRBJ2-1; V: TRBV29-1; D: .; size: .; CDR3: CSVVVAGAGEQFF; DNA: TGCAGCGTTGTGGTCGCGGGGGCGGGGGAGCAGTTCTTC
J: TRBJ1-1; V: TRBV19; D: .; size: .; CDR3: CASSIPRPNTEAFF; DNA: TGTGCCAGTAGTATCCCCAGGCCTAACACTGAAGCTTTCTTT
J: TRBJ2-7; V: TRBV5-1; D: TRBD1; size: .; CDR3: CASSLYPGGSAYEQYF; DNA: TGCGCCAGCAGCTTGTACCCAGGGGGCTCGGCCTACGAGCAGTACTTC
J: TRBJ1-5; V: TRBV11-2; D: .; size: .; CDR3: CASSLTGKAYQPQHF; DNA: TGTGCCAGCAGCCTAACGGGCAAGGCATACCAGCCCCAGCATTTT
J: TRBJ2-6; V: TRBV18; D: .; size: .; CDR3: CASARPGSGANVLTF; DNA: TGTGCCAGCGCCCGTCCCGGCTCTGGGGCCAACGTCCTGACTTTC
J: TRBJ1-6; V: TRBV18; D: .; size: few; CDR3: CASSNNAPAPYNSPLHF; DNA: TGTGCCAGCTCAAACAACGCCCCGGCGCCTTATAATTCACCCCTCCACTTT
J: TRBJ2-1; V: TRBV13; D: .; size: .; CDR3: CASSLGAGFYNEQFF; DNA: TGTGCCAGCAGCTTAGGGGCAGGATTCTACAATGAGCAGTTCTTC
J: TRBJ1-1; V: TRBV7-2; D: .; size: .; CDR3: CASSSPWVTEAFF; DNA: TGTGCCAGCAGCTCACCTTGGGTGACTGAAGCTTTCTTT
J: TRBJ1-4; V: TRBV12-3/TRBV12-4; D: .; size: .; CDR3: CASSQNEKLFF; DNA: TGTGCCAGCAGTCAGAATGAAAAACTGTTTTTT
J: TRBJ2-1; V: TRBV7-9; D: .; size: .; CDR3: CASSPGQLGGEQFF; DNA: TGTGCCAGCAGCCCGGGACAGCTGGGGGGTGAGCAGTTCTTC
J: TRBJ2-1; V: TRBV20-1; D: TRBD2; size: .; CDR3: CSASLLAGDEQFF; DNA: TGCAGTGCTAGTCTACTAGCGGGGGATGAGCAGTTCTTC
J: TRBJ2-5; V: TRBV10-2; D: TRBD2; size: .; CDR3: CASRWTSGGTRETQYF; DNA: TGCGCCAGCAGATGGACTAGCGGGGGTACCAGGGAGACCCAGTACTTC
J: TRBJ1-6; V: TRBV6-2/TRBV6-3; D: .; size: .; CDR3: CASSYGVSAPPLHF; DNA: TGTGCCAGCAGTTACGGCGTTAGTGCACCACCCCTCCACTTT
J: TRBJ2-3; V: TRBV5-5; D: TRBD2; size: .; CDR3: CASRAGTSGTDTQYF; DNA: TGTGCCAGCAGGGCCGGGACTAGCGGCACAGATACGCAGTATTTT
J: TRBJ1-5; V: TRBV7-2; D: .; size: .; CDR3: CASSLVGSGKLGNQPQHF; DNA: TGTGCCAGCAGCTTAGTGGGGTCAGGGAAGTTGGGCAATCAGCCCCAGCATTTT
J: TRBJ1-2; V: TRBV6-5; D: .; size: .; CDR3: CASSPAGEGYTF; DNA: TGTGCCAGCAGCCCCGCTGGGGAGGGCTACACCTTC